This passage covers 16 T cell receptor beta chains from one sample sequenced in a study of blood T cell repertoires in COVID-19. Assay used: immunoSEQ multiplex PCR; TCRdb lists only in-frame clones, some missing. The sample records approximately 260,000 clones, about 90% being singletons. Sequences were obtained from peripheral blood. These receptors originate from a woman aged 55-75 years with COVID-19, enrolled during active disease.

The J gene is TRBJ1-2, the V gene TRBV6-2 or TRBV6-3; a weak D match, TRBD1 (6 bases). Looked up from germline, CDR1 is MNHEY and CDR2 is SVGEGT. The length of the CDR3 is 16 residues. V was shortened by 1 base and J by 4 bases, with 16 bases between the two germline ends. DNA for the CDR3: TGTGCCAGCAGTTACTGGAAAGGGGGAAACCCCTATGGCTACACCTTC. The encoded protein is CASSYWKGGNPYGYTF.

The chain links TRBV19 to TRBJ1-1; D remains unclear. Deletions cut 6 bases from V and 5 bases from J, with 19 bases between. Germline values: CDR1 LNHDA, CDR2 SQIVND (reference sequence). The CDR3 is made up of 15 amino acids. CDR3 sequence: CASRKVGSLWTEAFF. The CDR3 bases are TGTGCCAGTAGAAAGGTCGGGTCTTTATGGACTGAAGCTTTCTTT. The variable domain in full, with the rest retrieved from reference TRBV19 and TRBJ1-1, is DGGITQSPKYLFRKEGQNVTLSCEQNLNHDAMYWYRQDPGQGLRLIYYSQIVNDFQKGDIAEGYSVSREKKESFPLTVTSAQKNPTAFYLCASRKVGSLWTEAFFGQGTRLTVV.

This sequence joins TRBV19 and TRBJ1-1; 7 bases fit TRBD1. The ends lost 6 bases at V and 2 bases at J; junction bases unmatched: 9. The CDR3 extends over 15 amino acids. The V gene's germline CDR1 is LNHDA and CDR2 SQIVND (reference sequence). CDR3 sequence reads: CASSAAGTVNTEAFF. DNA of the CDR3: TGTGCCAGTAGCGCCGCCGGGACAGTTAACACTGAAGCTTTCTTT.

The J gene is TRBJ1-6, the V gene TRBV7-8; D is perhaps TRBD1 (6 bases). The V and J ends lost 5 bases and 2 bases respectively, with 19 bases between them. Germline values: CDR1 SGHVS, CDR2 FQNEAQ. The CDR3 runs 18 residues. The CDR3 is CASSRARGGPTYNSPLHF. The CDR3 nucleotides are TGTGCCAGCAGCCGAGCACGGGGGGGGCCGACCTATAATTCACCCCTCCACTTT.

This clone was detected a few times. The chain links TRBV4-3 to TRBJ2-1, with 9 nucleotides matching TRBD2. Germline CDR1 LGHNA, CDR2 YSLEER. CDR3 length: 16 residues. J was trimmed by 5 bases and V by 4 bases; bases with no gene match: 9. The CDR3 is CASSPRLAGRDNEQFF. The DNA of the CDR3 is TGCGCCAGCAGCCCCCGGCTAGCGGGGAGGGACAATGAGCAGTTCTTC.

For the CDR3, the DNA is TGCGCCAGCAGCTTGGTGCGGGGGGCGCCGCCAGAGACCCAGTACTTC. Protein: CASSLVRGAPPETQYF. V usage is TRBV5-1 and J usage is TRBJ2-5; TRBD2 agrees at 8 bases. J was trimmed by 4 bases and V by 0 bases; bases with no gene match: 8. CDR1 is SGHRS and CDR2 is YFSETQ in the germline V gene. The CDR3 contains 16 residues. The entire variable domain, with the rest obtained from reference TRBV5-1 and TRBJ2-5, is as follows: KAGVTQTPRYLIKTRGQQVTLSCSPISGHRSVSWYQQTPGQGLQFLFEYFSETQRNKGNFPGRFSGRQFSNSRSEMNVSTLELGDSALYLCASSLVRGAPPETQYFGPGTRLLVL.

The sample holds one count of this clone. The chain joins TRBV7-3 to TRBJ1-6; D perhaps matches TRBD1 (5 bases). V lost 2 bases and J 7 bases, leaving 12 bases between the germline ends. Germline V gene sequence: CDR1 SGHTA, CDR2 FQGTGA. The length of the CDR3 is 15 residues. CDR3 region: CASSLLGGRNSPLHF. The CDR3 DNA sequence: TGTGCCAGCAGCTTATTGGGGGGACGCAATTCACCCCTCCACTTT.

CDR3 sequence reads: CASSNRAANPYGYTF. CDR3 nucleotides: TGTGCCAGCAGCAACCGAGCCGCCAATCCCTATGGCTACACCTTC. This chain uses TRBV11-2 with TRBJ1-2, with D uncertain. Deletions cut 5 bases from V and 4 bases from J, with 17 bases between. The germline V gene has CDR1 SGHAT and CDR2 FQNNGV. CDR3 size: 15 residues.

The rearrangement uses TRBV6-2 or TRBV6-3 and TRBJ1-6; D not certain. The CDR3 covers 16 residues. V lost 0 bases and J lost 8, with 14 bases in between. Germline V gene data show CDR1 as MNHEY and CDR2 as SVGEGT. This chain's CDR3 is CASSYSRSERYSPLHF. The CDR3 DNA is TGTGCCAGCAGTTACTCCAGGTCCGAGAGATATTCACCCCTCCACTTT.

The chain combines TRBV6-5 with TRBJ1-2; no firm D call. The V gene's germline CDR1 is MNHEY and CDR2 SVGAGI. With 2 bases removed from V and 0 bases from J, the gap between germline ends came to 13 bases. This CDR3 is built from 16 residues. The CDR3 reads CASSYSRQLANYGYTF. The CDR3 coding sequence is TGTGCCAGCAGTTACAGCCGACAATTGGCTAACTATGGCTACACCTTC.

This rearrangement joins TRBV19 to TRBJ2-7; the match to TRBD2 covers 7 bases. Trimming cost V 8 bases and J 0 bases; bases outside gene matches: 10. CDR3 length: 15 residues. Germline-derived CDR1 and CDR2 are LNHDA and SQIVND (reference sequence). The CDR3 nucleotides are TGTGCCAGTTCGATGGGGGGGTATCTCTCCTACGAGCAGTACTTC. The encoded protein is CASSMGGYLSYEQYF.

With respect to this clone: This CDR3 is missing its conserved last phenylalanine or tryptophan, likely due to a read error. The gene calls are TRBV30 and TRBJ1-1; a possible D gene is TRBD1 (6 bases). The CDR3 contains 15 residues. V dropped 4 bases and J dropped 9 bases, with 24 bases sitting between them. Germline V gene lookup returns CDR1 GTSNPN and CDR2 SVGIG (reference sequence). CDR3 sequence: CAWTQTGGGVIQAFL. DNA of the CDR3: TGTGCCTGGACGCAAACGGGGGGCGGTGTAATCCAAGCTTTCCTT.

The rearrangement joins TRBV27 to TRBJ1-2; 9 nucleotides align to TRBD1. J gave up 4 bases and V 5 bases, and 11 bases lay outside the gene matches. This CDR3 is 16 amino acids long. The germline V gene encodes CDR1 MNHEY and CDR2 SMNVEV (reference sequence). CDR3 sequence reads: CASSPPPTDRGYGYTF. CDR3 sequence (DNA): TGTGCCAGCAGTCCCCCCCCCACGGACAGGGGCTATGGCTACACCTTC.

V usage is TRBV7-8 and J usage is TRBJ1-2, with D perhaps matching TRBD1 (6 bases). Trimming pared 4 bases from V and 4 bases from J, leaving 16 bases between. The CDR3 is 15 residues long. Per the germline V gene, CDR1 is SGHVS and CDR2 is FQNEAQ. CDR3 DNA sequence: TGTGCCAGCAGCTGGAGCTCGACAGGTAGCTATGGCTACACCTTC. It codes for CASSWSSTGSYGYTF.

This chain links TRBV9 with TRBJ2-5; possibly TRBD1 for D (6 bases). Germline assignment: CDR1 SGDLS and CDR2 YYNGEE. Between the trimmed V and J ends, which lost 0 bases and 5 bases, there was a span of 14 bases. CDR3 size: 15 residues. The CDR3: CASSVDRAKGETQYF. The CDR3 DNA reads as TGTGCCAGCAGCGTAGACAGGGCGAAGGGTGAGACCCAGTACTTC.

The table lists this clone with a few counts. The chain links TRBV7-2 to TRBJ1-1; D remains ambiguous. Germline CDR1 and CDR2: SGHTA and FQGNSA. The CDR3 runs to 13 residues. The V end was cut by 5 bases, the J end by 1 base, with 8 bases between. CDR3 sequence (DNA): TGTGCCAGCAGCATAATGGCGAACACTGAAGCTTTCTTT. Translating it yields CASSIMANTEAFF. Full variable domain (rest looked up from reference TRBV7-2 and TRBJ1-1): GAGVSQSPSNKVTEKGKDVELRCDPISGHTALYWYRQSLGQGLEFLIYFQGNSAPDKSGLPSDRFSAERTGGSVSTLTIQRTQQEDSAVYLCASSIMANTEAFFGQGTRLTVV.